The T cell receptor (beta chain) under discussion was sequenced for a study of early T cells in non-severe SARS-CoV-2 infection. Study-wide context: With bulk RNA from unsorted whole blood as input, sequencing yielded unpaired chains. Notes on the study in general: Reliance on VDJdb matching favored anti-spike CD8 responses; private and CD4 specificities were missed.

Germline values: CDR1 SGHTA, CDR2 FQGNSA. CDR3 length: 14 amino acids. V lost 4 bases, J lost 1 base, and 11 bases lay in between. This clonotype has a count of ten or more. Its antigen is as yet unknown. Individually, cDNA molecules had unique molecular identifiers attached to them. TCRdb itself ran the 5' RACE reads through MiXCR, one entry per CDR3 protein. Here the sample spans fewer than 80,000 distinct CDR3 sequences, roughly a tenth being singletons. The specimen was whole blood. V is TRBV7-2 and J is TRBJ2-7; D tentatively reads TRBD1 or TRBD2 (5 bases each). This clonotype was sampled from an adult who was a healthcare worker with PCR-confirmed SARS-CoV-2 infection or an uninfected control (not recorded which). This chain's CDR3 is CASSSGTSSYEQYF. The CDR3 DNA reads as TGTGCCAGCAGCTCAGGGACCTCTTCCTACGAGCAGTACTTC.